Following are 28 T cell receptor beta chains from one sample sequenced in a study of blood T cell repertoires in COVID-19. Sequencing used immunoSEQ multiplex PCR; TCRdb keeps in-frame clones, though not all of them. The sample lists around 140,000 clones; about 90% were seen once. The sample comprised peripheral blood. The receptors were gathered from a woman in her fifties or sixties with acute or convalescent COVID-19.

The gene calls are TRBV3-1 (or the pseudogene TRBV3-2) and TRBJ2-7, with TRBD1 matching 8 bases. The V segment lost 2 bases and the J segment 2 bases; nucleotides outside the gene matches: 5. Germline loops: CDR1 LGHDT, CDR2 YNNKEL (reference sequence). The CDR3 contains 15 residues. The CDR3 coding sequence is TGTGCCAGCAGCCAACCAAGGGACAGGCCCTACGAGCAGTACTTC. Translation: CASSQPRDRPYEQYF.

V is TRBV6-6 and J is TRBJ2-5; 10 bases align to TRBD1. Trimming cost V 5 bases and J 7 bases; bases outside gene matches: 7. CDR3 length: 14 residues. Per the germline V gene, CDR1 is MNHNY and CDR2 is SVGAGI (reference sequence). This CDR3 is CASSGQGGYGTQYF. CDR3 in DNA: TGTGCCAGCAGTGGACAGGGGGGGTATGGGACCCAGTACTTC.

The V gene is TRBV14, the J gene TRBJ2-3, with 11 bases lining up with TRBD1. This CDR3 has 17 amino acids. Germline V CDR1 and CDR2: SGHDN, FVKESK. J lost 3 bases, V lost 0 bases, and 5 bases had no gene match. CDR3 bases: TGTGCCAGCAGCCAAGAACTAGGACAGGGGGCTACAGATACGCAGTATTTT. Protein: CASSQELGQGATDTQYF.

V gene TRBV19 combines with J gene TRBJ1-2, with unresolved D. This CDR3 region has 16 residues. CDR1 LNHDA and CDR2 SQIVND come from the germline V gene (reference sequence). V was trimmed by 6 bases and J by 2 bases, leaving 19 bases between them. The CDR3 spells CASSPTPTLRNYGYTF. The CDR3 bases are TGTGCCAGTAGCCCGACCCCGACATTACGCAACTATGGCTACACCTTC.

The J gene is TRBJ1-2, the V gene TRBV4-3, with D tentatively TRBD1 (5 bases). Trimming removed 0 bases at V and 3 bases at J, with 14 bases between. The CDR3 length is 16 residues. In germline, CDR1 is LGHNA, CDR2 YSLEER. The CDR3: CASSQDLITGYYGYTF. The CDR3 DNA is TGCGCCAGCAGCCAAGATCTTATAACAGGATACTATGGCTACACCTTC.

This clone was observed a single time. The CDR3 DNA follows: TGCGCCAGCAGCCCTGGGACTAGCGGGGGCGGGCGAGAGACCCAGTACTTC. Its translation is CASSPGTSGGGRETQYF. The chain recombines TRBV5-1 with TRBJ2-5; 14 bases align to TRBD2. Germline CDR1 SGHRS, CDR2 YFSETQ. This CDR3 comprises 17 residues. V lost 4 bases to trimming and J lost 4 bases; unmatched junction nucleotides: 9.

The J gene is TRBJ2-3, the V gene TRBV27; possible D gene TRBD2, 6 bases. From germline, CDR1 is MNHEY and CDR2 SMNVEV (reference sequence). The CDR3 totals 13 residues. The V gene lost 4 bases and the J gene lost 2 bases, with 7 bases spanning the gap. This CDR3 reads CASSWGDTDTQYF. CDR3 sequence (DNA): TGTGCCAGCAGTTGGGGGGACACAGATACGCAGTATTTT.

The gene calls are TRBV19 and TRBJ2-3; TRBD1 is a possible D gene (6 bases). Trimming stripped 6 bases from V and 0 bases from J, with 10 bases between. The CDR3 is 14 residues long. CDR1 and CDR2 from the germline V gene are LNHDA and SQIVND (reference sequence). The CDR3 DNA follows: TGTGCCAGTAGCAACAGGGACAGCACAGATACGCAGTATTTT. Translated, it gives CASSNRDSTDTQYF.

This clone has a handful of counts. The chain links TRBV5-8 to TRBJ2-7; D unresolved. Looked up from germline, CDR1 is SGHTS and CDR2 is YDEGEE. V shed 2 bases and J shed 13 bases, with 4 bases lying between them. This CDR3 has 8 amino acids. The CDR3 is CASSFLYF. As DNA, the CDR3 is TGTGCCAGCAGCTTTTTATACTTC.

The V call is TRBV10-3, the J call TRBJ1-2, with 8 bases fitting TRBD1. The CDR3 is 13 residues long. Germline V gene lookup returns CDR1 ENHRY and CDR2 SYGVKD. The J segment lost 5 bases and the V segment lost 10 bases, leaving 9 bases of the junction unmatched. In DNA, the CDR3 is TGTGCCACCCGGACAGGGAGGTCATATGGCTACACCTTC. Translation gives CATRTGRSYGYTF.

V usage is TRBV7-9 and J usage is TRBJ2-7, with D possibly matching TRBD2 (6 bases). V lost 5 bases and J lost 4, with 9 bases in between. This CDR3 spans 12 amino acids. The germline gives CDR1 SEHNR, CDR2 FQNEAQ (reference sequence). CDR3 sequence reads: CASSPTSYEQYF. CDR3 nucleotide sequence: TGTGCCAGCAGCCCGACTAGTTACGAGCAGTACTTC.

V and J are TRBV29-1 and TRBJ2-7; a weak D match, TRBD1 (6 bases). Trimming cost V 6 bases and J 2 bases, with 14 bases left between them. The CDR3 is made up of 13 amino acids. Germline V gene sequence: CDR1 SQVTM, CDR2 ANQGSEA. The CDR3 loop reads CSVLQGGAYEQYF. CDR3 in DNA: TGCAGCGTCCTACAGGGTGGTGCCTACGAGCAGTACTTC.

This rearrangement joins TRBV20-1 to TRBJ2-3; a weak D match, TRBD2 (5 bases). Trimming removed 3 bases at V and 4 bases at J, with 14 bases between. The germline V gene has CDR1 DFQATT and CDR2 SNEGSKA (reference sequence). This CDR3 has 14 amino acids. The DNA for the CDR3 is TGCAGTGCTAGTACTAGTTGGCGCGCAGATACGCAGTATTTT. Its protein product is CSASTSWRADTQYF.

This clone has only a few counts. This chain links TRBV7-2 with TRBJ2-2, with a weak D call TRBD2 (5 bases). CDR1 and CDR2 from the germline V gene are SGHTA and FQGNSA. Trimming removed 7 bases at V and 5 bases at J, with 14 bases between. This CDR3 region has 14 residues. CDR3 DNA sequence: TGTGCCAGCACCCCCCGGGGAGCTACCGGGGAGCTGTTTTTT. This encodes CASTPRGATGELFF.

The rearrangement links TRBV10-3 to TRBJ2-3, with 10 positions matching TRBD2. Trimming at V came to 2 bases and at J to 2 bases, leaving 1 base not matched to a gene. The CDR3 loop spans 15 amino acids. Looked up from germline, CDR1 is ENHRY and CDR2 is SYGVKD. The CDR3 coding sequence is TGTGCCATCAGTGAGCTAGCGGGGGTCACAGATACGCAGTATTTT. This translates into CAISELAGVTDTQYF.

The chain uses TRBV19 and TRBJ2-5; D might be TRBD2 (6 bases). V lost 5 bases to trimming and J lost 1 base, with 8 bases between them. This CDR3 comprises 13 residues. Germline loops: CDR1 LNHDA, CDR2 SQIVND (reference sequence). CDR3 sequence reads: CASSGGFQETQYF. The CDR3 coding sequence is TGTGCCAGTAGTGGAGGGTTCCAAGAGACCCAGTACTTC.

The CDR3 DNA is TGTGCCAGCACTCCAGGCCAGGCACCCTACGAGCAGTACTTC. This gives the protein CASTPGQAPYEQYF. V and J are TRBV28 and TRBJ2-7, with D unclear. Germline V gene data show CDR1 as MDHEN and CDR2 as SYDVKM. The CDR3 runs 14 residues. V lost 7 bases, J lost 2 bases, and 15 bases lay in between. Together with reference TRBV28 and TRBJ2-7, the CDR3 gives the full variable domain: DVKVTQSSRYLVKRTGEKVFLECVQDMDHENMFWYRQDPGLGLRLIYFSYDVKMKEKGDIPEGYSVSREKKERFSLILESASTNQTSMYLCASTPGQAPYEQYFGPGTRLTVT.

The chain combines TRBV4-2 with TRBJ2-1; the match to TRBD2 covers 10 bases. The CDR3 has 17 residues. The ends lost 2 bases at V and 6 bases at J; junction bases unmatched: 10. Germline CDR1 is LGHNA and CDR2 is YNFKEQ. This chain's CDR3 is CASSQQKTSGLINEQFF. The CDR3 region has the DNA TGTGCCAGCAGCCAACAAAAGACTAGCGGGCTGATCAATGAGCAGTTCTTC.

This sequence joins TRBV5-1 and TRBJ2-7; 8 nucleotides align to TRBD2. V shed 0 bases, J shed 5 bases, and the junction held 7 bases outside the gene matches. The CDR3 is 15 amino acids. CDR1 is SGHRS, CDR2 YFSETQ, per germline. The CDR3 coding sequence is TGCGCCAGCAGCTTGGTCGGCGGGGGGCTCAACGAGCAGTACTTC. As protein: CASSLVGGGLNEQYF.

The CDR3 region has the DNA TGTGCCAGCAGTTTAATACTAGGGCGGGGAGGGAATTCACCCCTCCACTTT. Translation: CASSLILGRGGNSPLHF. This chain connects TRBV27 to TRBJ1-6; D gene ambiguous. Germline lookup yields CDR1 MNHEY and CDR2 SMNVEV (reference sequence). Trimming stripped 2 bases from V and 7 bases from J, with 18 bases between. The CDR3 is 17 amino acids.

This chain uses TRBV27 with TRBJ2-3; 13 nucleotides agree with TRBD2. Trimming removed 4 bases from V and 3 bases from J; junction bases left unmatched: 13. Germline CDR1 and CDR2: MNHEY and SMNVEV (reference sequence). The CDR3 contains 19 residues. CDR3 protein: CASSSALAGGPVRTDTQYF. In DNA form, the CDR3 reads TGTGCCAGCAGTTCCGCACTAGCGGGGGGGCCGGTTAGGACAGATACGCAGTATTTT.

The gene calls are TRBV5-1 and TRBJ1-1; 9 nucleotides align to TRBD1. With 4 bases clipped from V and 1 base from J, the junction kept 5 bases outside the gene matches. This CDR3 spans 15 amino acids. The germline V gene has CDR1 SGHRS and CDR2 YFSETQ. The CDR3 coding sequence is TGCGCCAGCAGCCCGGGACAGGGAAGGAACACTGAAGCTTTCTTT. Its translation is CASSPGQGRNTEAFF.

CDR3 protein: CASRGTAYQPQHF. In DNA form, the CDR3 reads TGTGCCAGTAGGGGGACAGCCTATCAGCCCCAGCATTTT. This sequence joins TRBV19 and TRBJ1-5; TRBD1 aligns across 7 bases. V dropped 6 bases and J dropped 5; count of bases not matched to a gene: 4. Looked up from germline, CDR1 is LNHDA and CDR2 is SQIVND (reference sequence). The CDR3 runs to 13 residues.

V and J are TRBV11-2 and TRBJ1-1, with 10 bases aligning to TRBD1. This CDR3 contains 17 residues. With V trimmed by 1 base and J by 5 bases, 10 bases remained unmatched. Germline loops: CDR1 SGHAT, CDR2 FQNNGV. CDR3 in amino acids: CASSLASGTGARTEAFF. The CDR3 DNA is TGTGCCAGCAGCTTAGCCTCCGGGACAGGGGCGAGGACTGAAGCTTTCTTT.

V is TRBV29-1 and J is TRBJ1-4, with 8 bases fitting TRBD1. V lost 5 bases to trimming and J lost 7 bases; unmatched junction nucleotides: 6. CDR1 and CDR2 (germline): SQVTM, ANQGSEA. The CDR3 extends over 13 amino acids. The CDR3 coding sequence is TGCAGCGTTTTCCGGACAGGGAGTGAAAAACTGTTTTTT. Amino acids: CSVFRTGSEKLFF.

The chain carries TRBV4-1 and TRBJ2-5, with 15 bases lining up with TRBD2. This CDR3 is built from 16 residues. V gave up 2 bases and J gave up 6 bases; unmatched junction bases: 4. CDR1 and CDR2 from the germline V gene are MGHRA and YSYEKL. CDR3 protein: CASSQQGLAGGKTQYF. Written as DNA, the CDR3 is TGCGCCAGCAGCCAACAGGGACTAGCGGGGGGCAAGACCCAGTACTTC.

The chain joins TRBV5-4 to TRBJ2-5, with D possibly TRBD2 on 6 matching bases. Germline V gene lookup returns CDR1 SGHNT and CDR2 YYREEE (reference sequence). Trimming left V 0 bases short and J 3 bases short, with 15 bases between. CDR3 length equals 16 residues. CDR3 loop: CASSLGLRDSKETQYF. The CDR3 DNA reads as TGTGCCAGCAGCTTGGGCTTGAGGGACTCAAAAGAGACCCAGTACTTC. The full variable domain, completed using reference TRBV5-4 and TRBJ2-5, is ETGVTQSPTHLIKTRGQQVTLRCSSQSGHNTVSWYQQALGQGPQFIFQYYREEENGRGNFPPRFSGLQFPNYSSELNVNALELDDSALYLCASSLGLRDSKETQYFGPGTRLLVL.

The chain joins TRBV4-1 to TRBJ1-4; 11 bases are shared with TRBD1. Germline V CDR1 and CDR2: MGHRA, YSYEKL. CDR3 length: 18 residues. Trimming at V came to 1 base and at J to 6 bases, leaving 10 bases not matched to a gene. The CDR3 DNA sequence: TGCGCCAGCAGCCAAGGGACAGGGGGCGCCCCAAGGGATGAAAAACTGTTTTTT. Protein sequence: CASSQGTGGAPRDEKLFF.